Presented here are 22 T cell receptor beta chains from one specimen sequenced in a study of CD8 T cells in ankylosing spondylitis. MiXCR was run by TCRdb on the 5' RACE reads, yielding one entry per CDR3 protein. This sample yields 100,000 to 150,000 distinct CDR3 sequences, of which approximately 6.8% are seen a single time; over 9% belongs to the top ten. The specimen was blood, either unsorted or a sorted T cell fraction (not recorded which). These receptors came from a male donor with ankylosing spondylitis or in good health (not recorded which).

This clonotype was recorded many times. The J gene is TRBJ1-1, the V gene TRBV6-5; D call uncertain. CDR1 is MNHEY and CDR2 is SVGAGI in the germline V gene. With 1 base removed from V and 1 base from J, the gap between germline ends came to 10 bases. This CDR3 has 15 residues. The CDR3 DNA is TGTGCCAGCAGTTACTATGGCGGCCCGAACACTGAAGCTTTCTTT. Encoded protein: CASSYYGGPNTEAFF.

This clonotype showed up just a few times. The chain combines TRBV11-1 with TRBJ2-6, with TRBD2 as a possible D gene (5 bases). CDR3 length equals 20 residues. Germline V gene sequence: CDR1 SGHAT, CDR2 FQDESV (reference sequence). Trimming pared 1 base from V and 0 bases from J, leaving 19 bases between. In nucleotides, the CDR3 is TGTGCCAGCAGCTTAGTATCGGGGTCCAGAGGCCTCTCTGGGGCCAACGTCCTGACTTTC. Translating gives CASSLVSGSRGLSGANVLTF.

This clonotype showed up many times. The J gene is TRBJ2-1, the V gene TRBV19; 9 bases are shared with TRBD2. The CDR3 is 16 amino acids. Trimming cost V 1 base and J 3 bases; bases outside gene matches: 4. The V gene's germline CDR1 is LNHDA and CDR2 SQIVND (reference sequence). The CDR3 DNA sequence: TGTGCCAGTAGTATAGCGAGTAGCGGGAGCTACAATGAGCAGTTCTTC. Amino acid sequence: CASSIASSGSYNEQFF.

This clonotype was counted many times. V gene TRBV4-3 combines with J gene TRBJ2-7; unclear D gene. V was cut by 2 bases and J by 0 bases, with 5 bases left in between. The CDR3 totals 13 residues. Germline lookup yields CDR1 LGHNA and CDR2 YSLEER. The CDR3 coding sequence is TGCGCCAGCAGCCAAACGATCTCCTACGAGCAGTACTTC. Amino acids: CASSQTISYEQYF.

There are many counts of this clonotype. The CDR3 DNA sequence: TGTGCCAGCAGCGCGACTGGGACAGGGGTTTCACCCCTCCACTTT. Residues: CASSATGTGVSPLHF. V is TRBV9 and J is TRBJ1-6; 10 bases match TRBD1. Trimming took 3 bases from V and 9 from J; bases not matched to a gene: 6. Germline V gene data show CDR1 as SGDLS and CDR2 as YYNGEE. This CDR3 is built from 15 residues.

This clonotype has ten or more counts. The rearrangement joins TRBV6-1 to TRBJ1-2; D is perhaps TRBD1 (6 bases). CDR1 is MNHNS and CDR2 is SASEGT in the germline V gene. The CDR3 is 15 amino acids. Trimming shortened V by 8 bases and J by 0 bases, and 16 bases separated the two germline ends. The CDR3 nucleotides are TGTGCCAGCGGGTGGCAGGGGCGATCTAACTATGGCTACACCTTC. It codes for CASGWQGRSNYGYTF.

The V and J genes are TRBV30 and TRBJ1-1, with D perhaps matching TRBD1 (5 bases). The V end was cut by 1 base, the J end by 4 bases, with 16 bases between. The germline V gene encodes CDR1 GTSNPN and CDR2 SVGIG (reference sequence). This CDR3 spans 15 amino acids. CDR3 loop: CAWSAFQGRSTEAFF. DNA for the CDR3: TGTGCCTGGAGTGCCTTCCAGGGAAGGAGCACTGAAGCTTTCTTT.

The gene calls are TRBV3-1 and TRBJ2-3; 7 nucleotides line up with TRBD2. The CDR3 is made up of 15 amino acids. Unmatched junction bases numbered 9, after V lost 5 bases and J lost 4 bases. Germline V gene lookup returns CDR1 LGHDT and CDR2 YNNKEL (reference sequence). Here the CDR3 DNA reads TGTGCCAGCAGCTACTCGAGCGGGACTGCAGATACGCAGTATTTT. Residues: CASSYSSGTADTQYF.

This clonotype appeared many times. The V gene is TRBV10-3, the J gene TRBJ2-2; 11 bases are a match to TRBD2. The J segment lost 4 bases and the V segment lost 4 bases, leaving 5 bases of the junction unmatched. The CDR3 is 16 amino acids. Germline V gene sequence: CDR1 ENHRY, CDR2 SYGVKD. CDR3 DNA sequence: TGTGCCATCAGTGGGGGACTAGCGGAACTCACCGGGGAGCTGTTTTTT. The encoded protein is CAISGGLAELTGELFF.

DNA for the CDR3: TGTGCCAGCAGCATAGGGACAGGGTGGAACTATGGCTACACCTTC. This codes for CASSIGTGWNYGYTF. The chain combines TRBV5-4 with TRBJ1-2; 9 bases agree with TRBD1. The CDR3 consists of 15 residues. After removal of 4 bases from V and 2 bases from J, the junction contained 6 bases not matched to a gene. CDR1 and CDR2 from the germline V gene are SGHNT and YYREEE (reference sequence).

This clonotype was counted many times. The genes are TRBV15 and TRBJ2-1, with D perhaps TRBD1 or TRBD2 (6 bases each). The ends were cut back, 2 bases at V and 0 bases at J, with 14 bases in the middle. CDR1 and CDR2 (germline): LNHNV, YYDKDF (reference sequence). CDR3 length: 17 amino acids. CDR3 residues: CATSRFKGGSSYNEQFF. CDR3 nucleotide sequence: TGTGCCACCAGCAGATTCAAGGGGGGCAGCTCCTACAATGAGCAGTTCTTC.

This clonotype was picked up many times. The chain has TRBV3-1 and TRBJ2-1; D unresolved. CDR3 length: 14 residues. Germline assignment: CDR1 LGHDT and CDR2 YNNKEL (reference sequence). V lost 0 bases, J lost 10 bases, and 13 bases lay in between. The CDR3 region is CASSQELRLPEQFF. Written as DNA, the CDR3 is TGTGCCAGCAGCCAAGAATTGAGACTGCCAGAGCAGTTCTTC.

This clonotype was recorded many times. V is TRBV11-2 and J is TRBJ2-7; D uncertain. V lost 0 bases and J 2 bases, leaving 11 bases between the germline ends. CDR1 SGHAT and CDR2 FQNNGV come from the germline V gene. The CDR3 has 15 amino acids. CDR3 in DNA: TGTGCCAGCAGCTTAGAGGGCCCAGGAACCTACGAGCAGTACTTC. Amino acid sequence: CASSLEGPGTYEQYF. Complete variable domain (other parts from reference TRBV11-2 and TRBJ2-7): EAGVAQSPRYKIIEKRQSVAFWCNPISGHATLYWYQQILGQGPKLLIQFQNNGVVDDSQLPKDRFSAERLKGVDSTLKIQPAKLEDSAVYLCASSLEGPGTYEQYFGPGTRLTVT.

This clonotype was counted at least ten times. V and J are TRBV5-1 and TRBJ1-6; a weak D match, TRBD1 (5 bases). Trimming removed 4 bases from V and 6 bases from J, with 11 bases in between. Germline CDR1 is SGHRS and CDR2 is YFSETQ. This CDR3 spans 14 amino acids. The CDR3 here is CASSRDGINSPLHF. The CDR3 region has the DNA TGCGCCAGCAGCAGGGACGGGATTAATTCACCCCTCCACTTT.

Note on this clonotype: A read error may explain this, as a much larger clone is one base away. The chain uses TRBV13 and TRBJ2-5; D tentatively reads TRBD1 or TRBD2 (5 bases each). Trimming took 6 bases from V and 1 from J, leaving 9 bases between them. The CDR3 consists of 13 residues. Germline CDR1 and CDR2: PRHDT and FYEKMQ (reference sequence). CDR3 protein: CASRPGTQETQYF. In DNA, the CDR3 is TGTGCCAGCAGACCCGGGACCCAAGAGACCCAGTACTTC.

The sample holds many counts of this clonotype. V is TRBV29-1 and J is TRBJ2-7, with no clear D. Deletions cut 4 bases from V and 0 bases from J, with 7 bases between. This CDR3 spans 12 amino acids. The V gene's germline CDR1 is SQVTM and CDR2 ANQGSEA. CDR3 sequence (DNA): TGCAGCGTTGTGGGCAGCTCCTACGAGCAGTACTTC. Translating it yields CSVVGSSYEQYF.

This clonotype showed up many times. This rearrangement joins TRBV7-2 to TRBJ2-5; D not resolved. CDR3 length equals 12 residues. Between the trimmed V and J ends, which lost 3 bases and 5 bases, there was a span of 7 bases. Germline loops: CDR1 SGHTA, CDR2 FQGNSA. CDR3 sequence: CASSLMVETQYF. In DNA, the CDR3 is TGTGCCAGCAGCTTGATGGTGGAGACCCAGTACTTC.

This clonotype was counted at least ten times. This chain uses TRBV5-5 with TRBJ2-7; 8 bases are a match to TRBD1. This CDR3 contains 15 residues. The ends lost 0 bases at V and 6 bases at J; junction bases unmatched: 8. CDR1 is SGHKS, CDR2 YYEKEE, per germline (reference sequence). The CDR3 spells CASSLARTGTVEQYF. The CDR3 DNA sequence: TGTGCCAGCAGCTTGGCCAGGACAGGGACAGTCGAGCAGTACTTC.

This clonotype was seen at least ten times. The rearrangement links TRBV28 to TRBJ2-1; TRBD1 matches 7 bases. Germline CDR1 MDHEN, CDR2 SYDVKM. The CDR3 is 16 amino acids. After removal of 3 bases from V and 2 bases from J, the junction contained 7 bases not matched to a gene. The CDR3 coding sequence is TGTGCCAGCAGTTTTCCAACAGGGGACCCCTACAATGAGCAGTTCTTC. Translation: CASSFPTGDPYNEQFF.

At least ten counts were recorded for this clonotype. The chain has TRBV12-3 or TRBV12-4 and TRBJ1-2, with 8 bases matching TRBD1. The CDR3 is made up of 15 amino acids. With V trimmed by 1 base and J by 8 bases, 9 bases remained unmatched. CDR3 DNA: TGTGCCAGCAGTTTAGGAACAGGGGGTACACGCGGCTACACCTTC. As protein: CASSLGTGGTRGYTF.

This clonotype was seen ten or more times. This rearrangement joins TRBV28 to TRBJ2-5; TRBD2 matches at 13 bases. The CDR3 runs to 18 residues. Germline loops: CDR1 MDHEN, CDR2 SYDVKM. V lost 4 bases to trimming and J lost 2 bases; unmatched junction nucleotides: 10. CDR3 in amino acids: CASSSTSGRGILQETQYF. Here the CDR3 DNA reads TGTGCCAGCAGTTCCACTAGCGGGAGGGGTATTCTACAAGAGACCCAGTACTTC.

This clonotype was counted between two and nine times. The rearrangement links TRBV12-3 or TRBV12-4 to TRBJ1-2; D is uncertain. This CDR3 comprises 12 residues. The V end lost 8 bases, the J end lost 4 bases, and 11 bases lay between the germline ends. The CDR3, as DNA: TGTGCCAGCGCCAGCTCTCGCTATGGCTACACCTTC. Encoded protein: CASASSRYGYTF.